The subject of this entry is one T cell receptor beta chain. No antigen is known for it. The ends lost 2 bases at V and 0 bases at J; junction bases unmatched: 13. The CDR3 runs 19 residues. Germline loops: CDR1 GTSNPN, CDR2 SVGIG (reference sequence). These data come from a study of T cells in narcolepsy. Study-level findings and limits: Healthy controls reportedly lacked the autoreactive clonotypes serially found in patients' blood.

Some clones are missing from TCRdb's copy, which holds only in-frame ones; the method was immunoSEQ multiplex PCR. Of about 32,000 clones listed, almost 80% were seen once; the top ten hold roughly 3.8%. Sequencing input: memory (CD45RA-) CD4+ T cells from blood. The TCR comes from a human donor in good health. The V gene is TRBV30, the J gene TRBJ2-6, with 7 bases identical to TRBD1. The CDR3, as DNA: TGTGCCTGGAGTATTAGGGGGCGAGGGGGCCTCTCTGGGGCCAACGTCCTGACTTTC. Its protein product is CAWSIRGRGGLSGANVLTF.